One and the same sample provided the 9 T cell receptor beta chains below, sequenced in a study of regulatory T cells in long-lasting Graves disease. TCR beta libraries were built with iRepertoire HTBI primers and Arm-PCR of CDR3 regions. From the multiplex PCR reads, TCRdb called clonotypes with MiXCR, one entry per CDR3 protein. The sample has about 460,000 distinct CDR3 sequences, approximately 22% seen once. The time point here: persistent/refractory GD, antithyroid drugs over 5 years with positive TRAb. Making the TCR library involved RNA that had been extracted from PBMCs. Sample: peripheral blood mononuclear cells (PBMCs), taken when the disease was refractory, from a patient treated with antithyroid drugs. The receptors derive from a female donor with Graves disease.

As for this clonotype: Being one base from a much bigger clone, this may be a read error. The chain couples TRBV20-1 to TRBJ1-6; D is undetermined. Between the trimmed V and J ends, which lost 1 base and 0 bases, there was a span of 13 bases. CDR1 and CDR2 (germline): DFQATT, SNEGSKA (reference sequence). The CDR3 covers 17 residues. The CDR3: CSARGYQEFSYNSPLHF. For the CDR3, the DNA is TGCAGTGCTAGAGGGTATCAGGAGTTCTCCTATAATTCACCCCTCCACTTT.

DNA for the CDR3: TGCGCCAGCAGCCAAGTTATACCCAAAAACATTCAGTACTTC. Translation: CASSQVIPKNIQYF. V gene TRBV4-1 combines with J gene TRBJ2-4; D ambiguous. Deletions cut 1 base from V and 2 bases from J, with 6 bases between. From germline, CDR1 is MGHRA and CDR2 YSYEKL. The CDR3 loop spans 14 amino acids.

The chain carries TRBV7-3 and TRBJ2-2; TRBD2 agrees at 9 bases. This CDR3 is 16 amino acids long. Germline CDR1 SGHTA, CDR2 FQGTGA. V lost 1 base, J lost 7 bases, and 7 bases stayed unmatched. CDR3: CASSLSAGGLSGELFF. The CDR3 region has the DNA TGTGCCAGCAGCTTAAGCGCGGGGGGGCTGAGCGGGGAGCTGTTTTTT.

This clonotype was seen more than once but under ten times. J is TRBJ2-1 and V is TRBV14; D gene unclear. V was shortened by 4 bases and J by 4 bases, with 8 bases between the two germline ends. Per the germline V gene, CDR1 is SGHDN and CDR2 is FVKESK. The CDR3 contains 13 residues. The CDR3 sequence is CASSRGRYNEQFF. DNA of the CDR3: TGTGCCAGCAGCCGTGGGCGGTACAATGAGCAGTTCTTC.

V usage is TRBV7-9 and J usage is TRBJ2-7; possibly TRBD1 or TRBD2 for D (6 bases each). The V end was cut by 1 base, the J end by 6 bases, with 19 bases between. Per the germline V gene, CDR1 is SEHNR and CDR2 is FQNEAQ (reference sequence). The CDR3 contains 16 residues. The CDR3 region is CASSLEILGGKSEQYF. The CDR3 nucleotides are TGTGCCAGCAGCTTAGAAATACTAGGGGGGAAAAGCGAGCAGTACTTC.

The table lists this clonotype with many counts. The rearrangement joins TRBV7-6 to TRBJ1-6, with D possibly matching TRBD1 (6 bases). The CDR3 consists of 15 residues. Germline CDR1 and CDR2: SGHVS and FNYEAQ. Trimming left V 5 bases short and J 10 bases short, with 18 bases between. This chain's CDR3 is CASSLTAGAESPLHF. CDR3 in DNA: TGTGCCAGCAGCCTGACCGCAGGGGCGGAATCACCCCTCCACTTT.

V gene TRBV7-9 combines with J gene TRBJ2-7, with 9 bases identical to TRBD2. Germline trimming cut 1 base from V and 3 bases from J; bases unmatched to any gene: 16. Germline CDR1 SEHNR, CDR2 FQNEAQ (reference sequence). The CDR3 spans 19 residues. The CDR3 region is CASSLVDWSSGATYYEQYF. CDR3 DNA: TGTGCCAGCAGCTTAGTTGATTGGTCTAGCGGGGCCACTTACTACGAGCAGTACTTC.

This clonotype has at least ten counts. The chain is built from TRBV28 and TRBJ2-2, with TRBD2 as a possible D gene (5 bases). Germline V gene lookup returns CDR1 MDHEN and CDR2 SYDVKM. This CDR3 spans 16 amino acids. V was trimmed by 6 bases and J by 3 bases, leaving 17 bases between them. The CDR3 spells CASRPDTGWHTGELFF. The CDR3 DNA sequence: TGTGCCAGCAGACCCGATACGGGGTGGCACACCGGGGAGCTGTTTTTT. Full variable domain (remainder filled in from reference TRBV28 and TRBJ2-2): DVKVTQSSRYLVKRTGEKVFLECVQDMDHENMFWYRQDPGLGLRLIYFSYDVKMKEKGDIPEGYSVSREKKERFSLILESASTNQTSMYLCASRPDTGWHTGELFFGEGSRLTVL.

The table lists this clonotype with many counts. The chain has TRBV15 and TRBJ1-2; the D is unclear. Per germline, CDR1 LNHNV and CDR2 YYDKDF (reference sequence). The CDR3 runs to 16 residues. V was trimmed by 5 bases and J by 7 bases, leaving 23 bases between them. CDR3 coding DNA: TGTGCCACCAGCCGAACAAACTACGAAGCCGTCGGTGGCTACACCTTC. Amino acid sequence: CATSRTNYEAVGGYTF.